The T cell receptor beta chain described here comes from a study of blood T cell repertoires in COVID-19. Overall study context: Samples representing acute and convalescent COVID-19 were sourced from the United States, Italy and Spain.

The CDR3 is made up of 17 amino acids. Per the germline V gene, CDR1 is SNHLY and CDR2 is FYNNEI. V lost 2 bases to trimming and J lost 0 bases, with 15 bases between them. Those enrolled in Seattle joined during active infection and were followed longitudinally afterward. Source study methods: Cell counts per sample came from amplifying reference gene primers. Sequencing was performed with immunoSEQ multiplex PCR; in TCRdb, only in-frame clones are kept and a portion is missing. V and J calls and clone size are copied from that table; D and trimming were computed from the DNA. Of more than 200,000 clones detected, about 91% appear once; the ten largest clones hold around 6.5%.

The source is a young woman with COVID-19, enrolled during active disease. The sample taken for sequencing was peripheral blood. V gene TRBV2 combines with J gene TRBJ2-3; a weak D match, TRBD1 (6 bases). The CDR3 reads CASSENAQGPSTDTQYF. The CDR3 DNA sequence: TGTGCCAGCAGTGAAAACGCCCAGGGGCCAAGCACAGATACGCAGTATTTT.